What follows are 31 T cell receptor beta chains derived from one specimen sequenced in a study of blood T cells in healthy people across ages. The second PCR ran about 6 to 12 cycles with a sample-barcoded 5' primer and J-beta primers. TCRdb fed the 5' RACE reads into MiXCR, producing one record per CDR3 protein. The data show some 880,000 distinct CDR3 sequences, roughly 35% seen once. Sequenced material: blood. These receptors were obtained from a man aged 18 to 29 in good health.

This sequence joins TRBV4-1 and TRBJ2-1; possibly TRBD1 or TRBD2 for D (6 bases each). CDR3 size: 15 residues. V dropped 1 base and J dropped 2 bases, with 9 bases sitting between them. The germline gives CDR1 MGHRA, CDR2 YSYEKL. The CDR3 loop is CASSQAGGAYNEQFF. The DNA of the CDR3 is TGCGCCAGCAGCCAAGCCGGGGGCGCCTACAATGAGCAGTTCTTC.

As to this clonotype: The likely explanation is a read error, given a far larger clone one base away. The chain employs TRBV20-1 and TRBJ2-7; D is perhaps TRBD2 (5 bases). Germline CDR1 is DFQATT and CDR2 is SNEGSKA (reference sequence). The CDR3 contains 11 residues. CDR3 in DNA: TGCAGTGCTAGGGACTCCTACGGGCAGTACTTC. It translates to CSARDSYGQYF.

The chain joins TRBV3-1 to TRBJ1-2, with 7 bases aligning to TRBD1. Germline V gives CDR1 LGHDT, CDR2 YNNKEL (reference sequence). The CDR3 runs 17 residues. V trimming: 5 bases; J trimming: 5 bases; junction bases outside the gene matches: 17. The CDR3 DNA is TGTGCCAGCAGCACCCGTTACAGGGGAGAGCGGTATTATGGCTACACCTTC. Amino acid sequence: CASSTRYRGERYYGYTF.

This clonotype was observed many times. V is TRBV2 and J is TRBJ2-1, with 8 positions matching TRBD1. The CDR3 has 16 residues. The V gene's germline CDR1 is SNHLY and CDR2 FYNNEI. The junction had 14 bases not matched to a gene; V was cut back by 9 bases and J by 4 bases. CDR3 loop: CASGAPDRGLYNEQFF. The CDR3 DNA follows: TGTGCCAGTGGGGCCCCCGACAGGGGACTGTACAATGAGCAGTTCTTC.

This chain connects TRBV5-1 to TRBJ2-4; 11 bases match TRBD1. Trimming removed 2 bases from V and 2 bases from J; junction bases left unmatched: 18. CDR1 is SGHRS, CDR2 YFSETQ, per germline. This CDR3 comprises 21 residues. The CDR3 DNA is TGCGCCAGCAGCTTTTCCCCCGCCCGGACAGGGGGCAGCGTGACCAAAAACATTCAGTACTTC. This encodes CASSFSPARTGGSVTKNIQYF.

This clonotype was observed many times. DNA for the CDR3: TGTGCCAGCAGCTCCCAACCGGACAGGACGTTAGGCTACACCTTC. It is translated as CASSSQPDRTLGYTF. J is TRBJ1-2 and V is TRBV7-2, with 7 bases identical to TRBD1. Germline lookup yields CDR1 SGHTA and CDR2 FQGNSA. J gave up 8 bases and V 4 bases, and 13 bases lay outside the gene matches. The CDR3 runs 15 residues.

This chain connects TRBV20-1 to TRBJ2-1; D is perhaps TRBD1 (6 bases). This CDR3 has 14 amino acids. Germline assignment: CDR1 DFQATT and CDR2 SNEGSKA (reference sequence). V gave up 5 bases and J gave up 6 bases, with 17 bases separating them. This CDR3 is CSAENPGHFNEQFF. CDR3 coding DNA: TGCAGTGCTGAGAACCCGGGACACTTCAATGAGCAGTTCTTC.

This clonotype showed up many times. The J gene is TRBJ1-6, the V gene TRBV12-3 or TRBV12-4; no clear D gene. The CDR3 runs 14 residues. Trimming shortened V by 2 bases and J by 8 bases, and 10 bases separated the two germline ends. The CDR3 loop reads CASSLNGEDSPLHF. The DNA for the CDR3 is TGTGCCAGCAGTTTAAACGGCGAGGATTCACCCCTCCACTTT.

CDR3 sequence reads: CASWSSDVEGTDTQYF. CDR3 sequence (DNA): TGTGCCAGCTGGTCCTCGGACGTTGAGGGCACAGATACGCAGTATTTT. V gene TRBV2 combines with J gene TRBJ2-3; D call uncertain. The CDR3 has 16 residues. CDR1 is SNHLY, CDR2 FYNNEI, per germline. Trimming left V 8 bases short and J 1 base short, with 19 bases between.

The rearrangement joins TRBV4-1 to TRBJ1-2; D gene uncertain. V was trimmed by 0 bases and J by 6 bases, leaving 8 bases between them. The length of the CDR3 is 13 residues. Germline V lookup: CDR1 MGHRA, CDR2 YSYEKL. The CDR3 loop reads CASSQELKDGYTF. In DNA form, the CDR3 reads TGCGCCAGCAGCCAAGAGCTAAAAGATGGCTACACCTTC.

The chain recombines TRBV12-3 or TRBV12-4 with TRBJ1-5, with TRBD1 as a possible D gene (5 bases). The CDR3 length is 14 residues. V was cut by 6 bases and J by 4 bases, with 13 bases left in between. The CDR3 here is CASRIQVSNQPQHF. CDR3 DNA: TGTGCCAGCAGAATACAGGTTTCTAATCAGCCCCAGCATTTT.

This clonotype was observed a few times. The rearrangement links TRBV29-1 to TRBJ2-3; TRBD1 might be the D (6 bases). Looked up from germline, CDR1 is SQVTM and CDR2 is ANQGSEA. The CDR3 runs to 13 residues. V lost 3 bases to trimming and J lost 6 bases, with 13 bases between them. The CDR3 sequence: CSVDPQGMDTQYF. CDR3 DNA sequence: TGCAGCGTTGACCCCCAGGGGATGGATACGCAGTATTTT.

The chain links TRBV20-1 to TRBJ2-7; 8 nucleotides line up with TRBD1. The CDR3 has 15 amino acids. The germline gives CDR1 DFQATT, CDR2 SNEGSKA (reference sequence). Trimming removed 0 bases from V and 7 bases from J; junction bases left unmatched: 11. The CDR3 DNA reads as TGCAGTGCTAGAGATCTGGCAGGGGGCTCGGTTGAGCAGTACTTC. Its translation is CSARDLAGGSVEQYF.

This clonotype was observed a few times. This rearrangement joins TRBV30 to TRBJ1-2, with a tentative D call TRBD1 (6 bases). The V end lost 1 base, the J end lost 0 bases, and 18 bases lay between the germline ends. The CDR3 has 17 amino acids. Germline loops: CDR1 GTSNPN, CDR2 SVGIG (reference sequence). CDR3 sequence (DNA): TGTGCCTGGAGTGAACCGGCCGGACAGAAAGCTAACTATGGCTACACCTTC. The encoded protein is CAWSEPAGQKANYGYTF.

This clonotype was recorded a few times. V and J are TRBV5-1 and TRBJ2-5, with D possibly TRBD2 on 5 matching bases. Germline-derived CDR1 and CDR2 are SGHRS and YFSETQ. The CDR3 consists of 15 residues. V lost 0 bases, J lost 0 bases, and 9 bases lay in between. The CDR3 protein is CASSLGELYQETQYF. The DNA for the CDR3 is TGCGCCAGCAGCTTGGGGGAGCTGTACCAAGAGACCCAGTACTTC.

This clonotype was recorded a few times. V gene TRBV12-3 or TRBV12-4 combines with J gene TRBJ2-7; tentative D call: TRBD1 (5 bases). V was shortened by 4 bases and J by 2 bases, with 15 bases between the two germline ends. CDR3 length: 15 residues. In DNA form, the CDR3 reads TGTGCCAGCAGTTCAACCCCGGACAATGCCTACGAGCAGTACTTC. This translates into CASSSTPDNAYEQYF.

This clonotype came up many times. CDR3 residues: CASSLAGPMDEQFF. The CDR3 DNA reads as TGCGCCAGCAGCCTAGCGGGGCCAATGGATGAGCAGTTCTTC. The chain recombines TRBV5-1 with TRBJ2-1, with 9 bases that match TRBD2. This CDR3 contains 14 residues. The germline V gene encodes CDR1 SGHRS and CDR2 YFSETQ. V shed 4 bases, J shed 8 bases, and the junction held 7 bases outside the gene matches.

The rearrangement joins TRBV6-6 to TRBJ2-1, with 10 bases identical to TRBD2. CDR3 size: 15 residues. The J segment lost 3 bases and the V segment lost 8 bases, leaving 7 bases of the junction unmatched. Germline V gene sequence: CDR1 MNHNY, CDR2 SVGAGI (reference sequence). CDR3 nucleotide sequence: TGTGCCAGCGTCGGTAGGACTAGCGGCTACAATGAGCAGTTCTTC. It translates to CASVGRTSGYNEQFF.

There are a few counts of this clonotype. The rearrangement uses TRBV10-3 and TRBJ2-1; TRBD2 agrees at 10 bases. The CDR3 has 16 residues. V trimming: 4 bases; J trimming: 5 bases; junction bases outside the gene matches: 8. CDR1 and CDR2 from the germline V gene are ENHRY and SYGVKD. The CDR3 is CAISATTSGVDNEQFF. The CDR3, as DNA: TGTGCCATCAGTGCTACCACTAGCGGGGTTGACAATGAGCAGTTCTTC.

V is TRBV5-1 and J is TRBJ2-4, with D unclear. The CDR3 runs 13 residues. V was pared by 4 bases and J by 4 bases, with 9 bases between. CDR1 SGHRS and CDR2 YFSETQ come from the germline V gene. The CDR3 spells CASSPQEKNIQYF. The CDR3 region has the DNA TGCGCCAGCAGCCCCCAGGAGAAAAACATTCAGTACTTC. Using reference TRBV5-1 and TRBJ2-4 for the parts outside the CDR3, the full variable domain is KAGVTQTPRYLIKTRGQQVTLSCSPISGHRSVSWYQQTPGQGLQFLFEYFSETQRNKGNFPGRFSGRQFSNSRSEMNVSTLELGDSALYLCASSPQEKNIQYFGAGTRLSVL.

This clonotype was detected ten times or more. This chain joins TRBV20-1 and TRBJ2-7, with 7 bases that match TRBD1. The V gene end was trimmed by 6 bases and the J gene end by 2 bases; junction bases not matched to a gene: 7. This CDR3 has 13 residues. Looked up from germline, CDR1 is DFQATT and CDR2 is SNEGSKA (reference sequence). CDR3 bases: TGCAGTGCCGTCGACAGGGATCCCTACGAGCAGTACTTC. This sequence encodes CSAVDRDPYEQYF.

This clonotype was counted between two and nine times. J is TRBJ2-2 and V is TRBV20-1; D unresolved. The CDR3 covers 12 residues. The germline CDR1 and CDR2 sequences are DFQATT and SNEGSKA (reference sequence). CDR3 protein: CTPRSDTGELFF. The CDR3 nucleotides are TGCACCCCCAGGTCTGACACCGGGGAGCTGTTTTTT.

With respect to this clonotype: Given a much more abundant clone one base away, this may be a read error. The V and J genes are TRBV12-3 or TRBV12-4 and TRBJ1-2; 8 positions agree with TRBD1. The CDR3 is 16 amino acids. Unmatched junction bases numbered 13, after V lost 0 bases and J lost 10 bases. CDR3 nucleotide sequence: TGTGCCAGCAGTTTAGCGCTAAGTGGACAGGGAGATGACTACACCTTC. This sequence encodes CASSLALSGQGDDYTF.

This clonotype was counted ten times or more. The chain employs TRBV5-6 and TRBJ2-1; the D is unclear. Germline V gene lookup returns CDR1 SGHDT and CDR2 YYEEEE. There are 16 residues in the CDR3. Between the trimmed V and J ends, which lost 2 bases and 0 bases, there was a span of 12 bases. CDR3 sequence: CASSLLGRLSYNEQFF. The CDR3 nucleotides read TGTGCCAGCAGCTTATTGGGTAGGCTCTCCTACAATGAGCAGTTCTTC.

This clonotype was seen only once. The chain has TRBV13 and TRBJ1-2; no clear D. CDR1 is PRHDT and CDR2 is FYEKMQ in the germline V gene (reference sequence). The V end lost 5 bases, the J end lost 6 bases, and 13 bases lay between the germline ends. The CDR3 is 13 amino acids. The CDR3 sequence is CASSQDGGHGYTF. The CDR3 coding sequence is TGTGCCAGCAGCCAGGACGGCGGACATGGCTACACCTTC.

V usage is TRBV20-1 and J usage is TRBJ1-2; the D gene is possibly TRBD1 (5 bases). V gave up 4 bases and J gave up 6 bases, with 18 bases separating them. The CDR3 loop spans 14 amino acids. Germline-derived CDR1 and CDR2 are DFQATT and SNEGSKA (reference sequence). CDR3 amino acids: CSATVPETANGYTF. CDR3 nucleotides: TGCAGTGCTACCGTCCCCGAGACAGCAAATGGCTACACCTTC.

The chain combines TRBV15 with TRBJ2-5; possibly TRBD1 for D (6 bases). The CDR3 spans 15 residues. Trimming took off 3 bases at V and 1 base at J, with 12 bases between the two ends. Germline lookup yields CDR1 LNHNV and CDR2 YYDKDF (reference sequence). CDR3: CATSRTGATQETQYF. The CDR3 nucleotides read TGTGCCACCAGCAGGACAGGTGCCACCCAAGAGACCCAGTACTTC. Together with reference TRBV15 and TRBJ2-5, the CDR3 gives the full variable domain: DAMVIQNPRYQVTQFGKPVTLSCSQTLNHNVMYWYQQKSSQAPKLLFHYYDKDFNNEADTPDNFQSRRPNTSFCFLDIRSPGLGDTAMYLCATSRTGATQETQYFGPGTRLLVL.

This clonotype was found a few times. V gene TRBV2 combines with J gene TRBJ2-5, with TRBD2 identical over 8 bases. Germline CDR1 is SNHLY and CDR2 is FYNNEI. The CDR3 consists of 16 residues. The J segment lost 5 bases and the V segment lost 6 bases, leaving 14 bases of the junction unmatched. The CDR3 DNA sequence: TGTGCCAGCAGGCCCGTGATAACTAGCGGTGGGGAGACCCAGTACTTC. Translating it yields CASRPVITSGGETQYF.

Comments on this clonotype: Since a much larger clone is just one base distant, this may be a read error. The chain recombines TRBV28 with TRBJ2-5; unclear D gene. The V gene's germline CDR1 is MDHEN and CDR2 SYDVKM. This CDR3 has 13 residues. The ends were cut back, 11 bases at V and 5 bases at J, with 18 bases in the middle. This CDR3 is CARYREVGETQYF. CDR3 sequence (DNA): TGTGCCCGCTACCGTGAGGTCGGGGAGACCCAGTACTTC.

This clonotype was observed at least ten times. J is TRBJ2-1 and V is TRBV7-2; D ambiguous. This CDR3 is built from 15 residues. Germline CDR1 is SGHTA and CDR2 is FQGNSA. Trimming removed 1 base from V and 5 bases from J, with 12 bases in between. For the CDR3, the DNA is TGTGCCAGCAGCTTAGAAGGTATTGGGCACAATGAGCAGTTCTTC. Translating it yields CASSLEGIGHNEQFF.

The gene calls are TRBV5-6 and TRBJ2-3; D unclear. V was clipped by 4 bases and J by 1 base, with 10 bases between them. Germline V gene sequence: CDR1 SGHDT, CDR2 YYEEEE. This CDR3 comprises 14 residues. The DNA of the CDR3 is TGTGCCAGCAGCCTGCGACACGGCACAGATACGCAGTATTTT. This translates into CASSLRHGTDTQYF.